This TCR beta chain was retrieved from a study of blood T cell repertoires in COVID-19 (dated by TCRdb to the early 2020s). Notes on the research overall: Samples from collaborators originated in the United States, Italy and Spain and spanned both the acute and convalescent phases of COVID-19. The material from the prospective study consisted of cDNA or gDNA derived from T cells, B-cell-depleted T cells, or PBMCs. The samples were drawn from two sources: the first 160 participants of the ongoing ImmuneRACE study, and 1,200 or so subjects contributed by 6 global collaborators. Subjects who had been exposed to COVID-19, were actively infected with it, or had recovered from it provided the deeply sampled blood TCRbeta repertoires that made up the dataset. A freely available public database, intended as a resource for researchers studying the immune response to SARS-CoV-2, is where the repertoires were released. A de-identified subject ID, COVID-19 status, age in years and sex were almost always included in the sample metadata. Where available, HLA class I and class II types were taken from metadata supplied by the sample provider and were not determined by assay-based typing.

One collaborating source in Seattle enrolled patients during active infection and followed them longitudinally through the course of disease. Whole blood was collected in K2EDTA tubes by collaborating institutions according to the institutions' own protocols. For TCRbeta analysis, collaborators shipped samples as frozen whole blood, isolated PBMCs, or DNA extracted from either of those sample types. The paper as a whole reports these results and caveats: How much clinical and demographic metadata was included differed by source and by participant, and the metadata was provided uncurated.

TCRbeta CDR3 regions were amplified from genomic DNA using the immunoSEQ Assay, a bias-controlled multiplex PCR. Per the authors' processing: The number of nucleated cells in each sample was estimated from the amplification of reference gene primers within the assay. Sequence reads were collapsed and filtered to measure the absolute abundance of every unique TCRbeta CDR3 rearrangement. Productive Simpson clonality was computed per sample as the square root of Simpson's diversity index over productive rearrangements. Sourced from immuneACCESS, this table was stored by TCRdb with only in-frame sequences that have V and J called. A share of the clones is absent; for the studies checked, an unresolved V gene accounts for under half, and the remainder has no known explanation. That table gives V, J and clone size, and the DNA gave D and trimming. This sample is represented by nearly 70,000 clones; 70% to 90% of them were singletons. Of the sample, around 3.6% is held by the ten largest clones.

Per the germline V gene, MNHNS is the CDR1 and SASEGT is the CDR2. The CDR3 goes from the cysteine to the phenylalanine over 14 residues. Kept here is only the CDR3 DNA, which spans 42 bases and is read in frame from base 1. Between the V and J ends, shortened by 1 base and 5 bases respectively, the junction contains 12 bases. Points on this clone: The antigen this receptor binds is unknown. The sample holds no much larger clone one base away, and base qualities are not on file.

The sequence joins TRBV6-1 to TRBJ2-7; the D gene cannot be resolved reliably. The sequencing input was peripheral blood. The TCR comes from a woman aged 45-65 years with COVID-19, enrolled during active disease. The CDR3 protein is CASSEGSSPDEQYF. The sequenced DNA: TGTGCCAGCAGTGAAGGGAGCTCCCCCGACGAGCAGTACTTC.